This T cell receptor (beta chain) comes out of a study of blood T cell repertoires in COVID-19 (TCRdb year 2020). Study-wide context: Samples covering the acute and convalescent phases of COVID-19 were provided by collaborators in the United States, Italy and Spain. The samples were drawn from two sources: the first 160 participants of the ongoing ImmuneRACE study, and about 1,300 subjects contributed by 6 global collaborators. Subjects who had been exposed to COVID-19, were actively infected with it, or had recovered from it provided the deeply sampled blood TCRbeta repertoires that made up the dataset. The material from the prospective study consisted of cDNA or gDNA derived from T cells, B-cell-depleted T cells, or PBMCs. The repertoires were made available in a free public database intended to serve as a resource for research on the immune response to SARS-CoV-2. Where HLA class I and class II types were available, the types were taken from metadata supplied by the sample provider, not from assay-based typing. A de-identified subject ID, COVID-19 status, age in years and sex were almost always included in the sample metadata.

Points on this clone: It lacks a known antigen. No clone much larger than this one lies a single base away; base qualities are absent.

From cysteine to phenylalanine, the CDR3 is 13 amino acids long. Only the CDR3 DNA stays, 39 bases, in frame from base 1. V lost 3 bases and J lost 3 bases; the stretch between them is 8 bases long. The germline V gene sets CDR1 to KGHDR and CDR2 to SFDVKD. Enrolling through a virtual design, the prospective study's participants ranged in age from about 18 to 89 years and lived across more than 20 United States geographic areas. In the prospective study, participants were assigned to cohorts based on the clinical history participants reported in a screening survey and a study questionnaire. Mobile phlebotomists in the prospective study collected whole blood, serum and a nasopharyngeal or oropharyngeal swab from every participant. Over a roughly 2-month period, participants in the prospective study had the option of providing additional blood draws and questionnaires. Blood samples from the prospective study were shipped frozen or at room temperature prior to DNA extraction.

TCRbeta CDR3 regions were amplified from genomic DNA using the immunoSEQ Assay, a bias-controlled multiplex PCR. The original methods were these. The number of nucleated cells in each sample was estimated from the amplification of reference gene primers within the assay. To quantify the absolute abundance of each unique TCRbeta CDR3 rearrangement, sequence reads were collapsed and filtered. For each sample, productive Simpson clonality was calculated as the square root of Simpson's diversity index over productive rearrangements. TCRdb's version of the immuneACCESS table is confined to in-frame rearrangements and falls short of the full clone set. An unresolved V gene accounts for under half of the shortfall where checked; the remainder is of unknown origin. V, J and clone size derive from that table, while D and trimming were established from the DNA sequence. For this sample the table gives 230,000 or so clones, of which approximately 86% were detected only once. The ten largest account for roughly 14% of the sample.

Study-wide findings and limitations: How much clinical and demographic metadata was included differed by source and by participant, and the metadata was provided uncurated.

The receptor chain draws on TRBV24-1 and TRBJ2-7; TRBD1 is a weak D gene call, 6 bases matching. Specimen: PBMCs or T cells enriched from blood (not recorded which). The receptor comes from a woman in her forties or fifties with acute COVID-19. The encoded CDR3 is CATSDRGSYEQYF. The nucleotide sequence reads as follows: TGTGCCACCAGTGATAGGGGGAGCTACGAGCAGTACTTC.